This T cell receptor (beta chain) is drawn from a study of T cell repertoires in cytomegalovirus infection (dated by TCRdb to about 2019). About the investigation overall: Alongside well-studied HLA-B-restricted epitopes, the peptide stimulations were aimed at recently identified HLA-C-restricted CMV epitopes, whose presentation resists viral immunomodulation. Donor HLA type was relevant to the analysis, because carriage of CMV infection together with the matching HLA type was indicated by public TCR beta signatures. The study at large found these results: In both this cohort and an independent cohort of some 370 donors, the cumulative frequency of public TCR beta family members distinguished carriers of CMV infection plus the relevant HLA type. The ex vivo response was dominated by HLA-C-restricted CMV-specific TCR beta clonotypes, which also provided the single most frequent clonotype in two of eight donors.

In light of the paper, this sample's treatment or condition label describes: in vitro stimulation with specific CMV peptide epitopes to enrich CMV-specific T cells. Regarding this clonotype: The antigen it binds to is not known. Nothing much larger sits one base from this clone, and base qualities are not available.

The germline V gene (reference sequence) gives CDR1 as SEHNR and CDR2 as FQNEAQ. The CDR3 starts with the cysteine, ends with the phenylalanine, and has 12 residues. Only the CDR3 DNA is retained, 36 bases long and in frame from the first base. Trimming takes 9 bases from V and 1 base from J, and the germline ends sit 9 bases apart. Sequencing instrument: Illumina HiSeq 1500. TCRdb reran the public reads through fastp at Q25 and MiXCR, keeping productive beta chains. Rows with a matching CDR3 protein are joined into one entry that keeps the most common DNA and genes. The sample yields about 920,000 distinct CDR3 sequences; less than 40% were counted once. The ten most abundant clones make up around 15% of the sample.

The clonotype originates from a human donor in good health (CMV status not recorded). Some clones in this sample may be carry-over from other donors' samples. The material sequenced was cultured CD8+ T cells from PBMCs, taken from culture after CMV antigen stimulation. Here the chain combines TRBV7-9 and TRBJ1-1, with an unclear D gene assignment. The nucleotides are TGTGCCAGTCTAATGGGGAACACTGAAGCTTTCTTT. This is translated as CASLMGNTEAFF.